The 10 T cell receptor beta chains below were found in one sample sequenced in a study of T cells in Graves' hyperthyroidism and ophthalmopathy. Amplification yielded TCR beta CDR3 regions, with RNA transcripts as the source. The HTBI primer set drove a first-round RT-PCR of the TCR CDR3. TCRdb processed the multiplex PCR reads anew with MiXCR; each CDR3 protein has one entry. The data show about half a million distinct CDR3 sequences, roughly a sixth seen once. The specimen was blood. The source is a woman aged 30 to 39 with Graves' ophthalmopathy.

This clonotype turned up a few times. The CDR3 bases are TGTGCCAGCAACAGGGATAGCAATCAGCCCCAGCATTTT. Its translation is CASNRDSNQPQHF. The chain joins TRBV9 to TRBJ1-5; perhaps TRBD1 as D (6 bases). Looked up from germline, CDR1 is SGDLS and CDR2 is YYNGEE. Trimming pared 6 bases from V and 0 bases from J, leaving 7 bases between. The CDR3 spans 13 residues.

The table lists this clonotype with a count of one. Compared with germline, one end of the junction differs, possibly owing to a read error. J is TRBJ2-5 and V is TRBV18; D gene uncertain. Germline V gene sequence: CDR1 KGHSH, CDR2 LQKENI. This CDR3 has 14 amino acids. The CDR3 loop reads CPSSPSVGKETQYF. The CDR3 coding sequence is TGTCCCAGCTCACCGTCTGTTGGCAAAGAGACCCAGTACTTC.

This clonotype was picked up a small number of times. J is TRBJ2-5 and V is TRBV6-1, with TRBD2 matching 15 bases. Germline loops: CDR1 MNHNS, CDR2 SASEGT. The CDR3 is made up of 19 amino acids. The J segment lost 7 bases and the V segment lost 2 bases, leaving 14 bases of the junction unmatched. This chain's CDR3 is CASSELGLAGGLRRGTQYF. Written as DNA, the CDR3 is TGTGCCAGCAGTGAACTGGGACTAGCGGGAGGACTGCGGAGGGGGACCCAGTACTTC.

This clonotype was observed many times. The chain carries TRBV28 and TRBJ2-4; D gene unclear. The V end was cut by 2 bases, the J end by 1 base, with 18 bases between. Per germline, CDR1 MDHEN and CDR2 SYDVKM. CDR3 size: 18 residues. CDR3 DNA: TGTGCCAGCAGTTTACCCCTGGCCGAACTCGAGGCCAAAAACATTCAGTACTTC. Its protein is CASSLPLAELEAKNIQYF.

This clonotype was recorded a few times. This rearrangement joins TRBV14 to TRBJ2-7; possible D gene TRBD1, 5 bases. V was shortened by 0 bases and J by 1 base, with 7 bases between the two germline ends. Germline-derived CDR1 and CDR2 are SGHDN and FVKESK. The CDR3 has 14 residues. The CDR3 bases are TGTGCCAGCAGCCAAGAAAGGGGATCCTACGAGCAGTACTTC. It is translated as CASSQERGSYEQYF.

This clonotype occurred a few times. This chain links TRBV18 with TRBJ1-4; 8 nucleotides align to TRBD1. The CDR3 loop spans 16 amino acids. Trimming took 1 base from V and 7 from J; bases not matched to a gene: 8. The V gene's germline CDR1 is KGHSH and CDR2 LQKENI. For the CDR3, the DNA is TGTGCCAGCTCACCACGGCGGACAGGGCCGATTGAAAAACTGTTTTTT. Protein product: CASSPRRTGPIEKLFF.

This clonotype appeared many times. J is TRBJ2-7 and V is TRBV7-2, with unresolved D. The CDR3 is 12 amino acids. CDR1 and CDR2 (germline): SGHTA, FQGNSA. V shed 5 bases and J shed 5 bases, with 10 bases lying between them. The CDR3 reads CASSQDRDEQYF. CDR3 DNA sequence: TGTGCCAGCAGCCAAGATCGGGACGAGCAGTACTTC.

The sample holds many counts of this clonotype. J is TRBJ1-5 and V is TRBV30; D gene uncertain. The CDR3 sequence is 15 residues long. Trimming cost V 0 bases and J 4 bases, with 13 bases left between them. CDR1 GTSNPN and CDR2 SVGIG come from the germline V gene (reference sequence). The CDR3 sequence: CAWSVPGNANQPQHF. As DNA, the CDR3 is TGTGCCTGGAGTGTTCCCGGAAACGCAAATCAGCCCCAGCATTTT. The full variable domain, rest sourced from reference TRBV30 and TRBJ1-5, is SQTIHQWPATLVQPVGSPLSLECTVEGTSNPNLYWYRQAAGRGLQLLFYSVGIGQISSEVPQNLSASRPQDRQFILSSKKLLLSDSGFYLCAWSVPGNANQPQHFGDGTRLSIL.

J is TRBJ2-7 and V is TRBV6-1, with D tentatively TRBD1 or TRBD2 (5 bases each). The CDR3 length is 12 residues. V was trimmed by 8 bases and J by 4 bases, leaving 12 bases between them. Germline-derived CDR1 and CDR2 are MNHNS and SASEGT. CDR3 region: CASAGPGYEQYF. The CDR3 DNA is TGTGCCAGCGCAGGGCCGGGATACGAGCAGTACTTC.

The chain combines TRBV5-1 with TRBJ1-1; D possibly corresponds to TRBD1 (5 bases). The V end was cut by 5 bases, the J end by 2 bases, with 16 bases between. The CDR3 sequence is 15 residues long. Germline V gene data show CDR1 as SGHRS and CDR2 as YFSETQ. CDR3 DNA: TGCGCCAGCAGACCCGTCCCAGGGATAAACACTGAAGCTTTCTTT. It encodes CASRPVPGINTEAFF. The whole variable domain, remainder taken from reference TRBV5-1 and TRBJ1-1, is KAGVTQTPRYLIKTRGQQVTLSCSPISGHRSVSWYQQTPGQGLQFLFEYFSETQRNKGNFPGRFSGRQFSNSRSEMNVSTLELGDSALYLCASRPVPGINTEAFFGQGTRLTVV.